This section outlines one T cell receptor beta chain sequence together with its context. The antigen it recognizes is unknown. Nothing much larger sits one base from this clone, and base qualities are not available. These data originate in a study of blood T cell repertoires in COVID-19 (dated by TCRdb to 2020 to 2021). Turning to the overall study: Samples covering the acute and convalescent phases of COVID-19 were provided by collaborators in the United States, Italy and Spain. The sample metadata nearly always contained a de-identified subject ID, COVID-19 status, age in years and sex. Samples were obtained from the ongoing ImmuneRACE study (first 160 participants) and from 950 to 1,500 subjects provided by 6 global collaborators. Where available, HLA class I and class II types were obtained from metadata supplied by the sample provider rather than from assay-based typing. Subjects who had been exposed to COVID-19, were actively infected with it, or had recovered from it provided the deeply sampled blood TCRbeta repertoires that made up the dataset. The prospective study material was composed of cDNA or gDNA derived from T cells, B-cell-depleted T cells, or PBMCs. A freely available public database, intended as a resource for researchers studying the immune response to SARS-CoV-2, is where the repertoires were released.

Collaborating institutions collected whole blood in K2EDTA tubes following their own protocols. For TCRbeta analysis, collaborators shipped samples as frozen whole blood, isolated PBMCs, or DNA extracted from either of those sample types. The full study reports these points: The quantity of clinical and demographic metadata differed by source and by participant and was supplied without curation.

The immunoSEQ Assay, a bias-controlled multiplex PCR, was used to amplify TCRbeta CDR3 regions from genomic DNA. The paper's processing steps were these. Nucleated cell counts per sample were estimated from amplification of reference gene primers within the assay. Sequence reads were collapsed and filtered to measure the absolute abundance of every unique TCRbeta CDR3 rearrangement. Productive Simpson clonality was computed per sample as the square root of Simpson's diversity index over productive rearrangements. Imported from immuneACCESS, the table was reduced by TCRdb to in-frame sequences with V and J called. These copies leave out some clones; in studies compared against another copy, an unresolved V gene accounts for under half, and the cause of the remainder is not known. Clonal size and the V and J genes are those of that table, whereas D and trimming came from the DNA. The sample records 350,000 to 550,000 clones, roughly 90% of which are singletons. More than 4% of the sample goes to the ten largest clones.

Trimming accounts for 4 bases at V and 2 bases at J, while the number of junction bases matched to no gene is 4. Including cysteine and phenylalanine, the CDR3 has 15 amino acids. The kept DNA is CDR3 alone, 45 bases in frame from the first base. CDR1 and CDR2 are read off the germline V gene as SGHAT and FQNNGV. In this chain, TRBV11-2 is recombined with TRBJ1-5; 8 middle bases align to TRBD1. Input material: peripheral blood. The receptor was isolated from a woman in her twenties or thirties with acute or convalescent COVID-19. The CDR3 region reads CASSSDRAGNQPQHF. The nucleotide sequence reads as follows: TGTGCCAGCAGCTCGGACAGGGCGGGCAATCAGCCCCAGCATTTT.